Each of the 8 T cell receptor beta chains below was sequenced from the same sample in a study of molecular identifiers for immune sequencing clone quantification. MiXCR, applied by TCRdb to the PCR reads, yields one record per CDR3 protein. The sample holds tens of thousands of distinct CDR3 sequences, about a fifth seen once. The specimen sequenced was naive CD8+ T cells from blood, with Jurkat cell RNA spiked in. Subset reported: FACS-sorted CD8+CD4-CCR7+CD45RA+ naive T cells. The receptors originated from a human donor in good health. Some libraries in this study had Jurkat cell RNA spiked in.

This clonotype is labeled medium-sized. V is TRBV7-3 and J is TRBJ2-1; 11 bases are a match to TRBD2. Germline loops: CDR1 SGHTA, CDR2 FQGTGA. With 4 bases clipped from V and 7 bases from J, the junction kept 6 bases outside the gene matches. CDR3 length: 15 amino acids. CDR3 coding DNA: TGTGCCAGCAGCTCATTAGCGGGAGGGCCAAATGAGCAGTTCTTC. It is translated as CASSSLAGGPNEQFF.

The rearrangement links TRBV25-1 to TRBJ2-5; TRBD2 might be the D (6 bases). The ends were cut back, 11 bases at V and 5 bases at J, with 15 bases in the middle. Germline lookup yields CDR1 MGHDK and CDR2 SYGVNS. The CDR3 covers 12 residues. The CDR3 DNA reads as TGTGCCGGGGCGGATGGAGGGGAGACCCAGTACTTC. This gives the protein CAGADGGETQYF.

At least ten counts were recorded for this clonotype. The gene calls are TRBV11-2 and TRBJ2-2; TRBD2 agrees at 9 bases. Germline CDR1 and CDR2: SGHAT and FQNNGV. After removal of 3 bases from V and 1 base from J, the junction contained 9 bases not matched to a gene. CDR3 size: 18 residues. This CDR3 is CASSFTPRLAVNTGELFF. For the CDR3, the DNA is TGTGCCAGCAGCTTCACTCCCCGACTAGCGGTGAACACCGGGGAGCTGTTTTTT.

The V gene is TRBV5-6, the J gene TRBJ2-6, with D unresolved. Germline CDR1 SGHDT, CDR2 YYEEEE. The CDR3 has 13 residues. The V end lost 3 bases, the J end lost 3 bases, and 4 bases lay between the germline ends. The CDR3 here is CASSSFGANVLTF. In DNA form, the CDR3 reads TGTGCCAGCAGCTCCTTTGGGGCCAACGTCCTGACTTTC.

Note on this clonotype: A much larger clone lies one base from this, so it may be a read error. The chain couples TRBV25-1 to TRBJ2-7, with TRBD2 as a possible D gene (6 bases). The CDR3 is 13 residues long. V shed 5 bases and J shed 4 bases, with 12 bases lying between them. The germline V gene has CDR1 MGHDK and CDR2 SYGVNS. CDR3 sequence (DNA): TGTGCCAGCAGTTGGGAGGCGGGATACGAGCAGTACTTC. Residues: CASSWEAGYEQYF.

The table lists this clonotype with many counts. J is TRBJ2-5 and V is TRBV7-9; TRBD1 might be the D (6 bases). The CDR3 length is 13 residues. Per germline, CDR1 SEHNR and CDR2 FQNEAQ (reference sequence). V was shortened by 4 bases and J by 2 bases, with 8 bases between the two germline ends. CDR3: CASSWTVQETQYF. The CDR3 nucleotides are TGTGCCAGCAGCTGGACAGTACAAGAGACCCAGTACTTC.

There are many counts of this clonotype. The chain carries TRBV12-3 or TRBV12-4 and TRBJ2-3; 7 bases align to TRBD1. The length of the CDR3 is 16 residues. V lost 7 bases, J lost 2 bases, and 12 bases stayed unmatched. The CDR3 reads CASNPGHRGYTDTQYF. The CDR3 DNA is TGTGCCAGCAACCCCGGGCACAGGGGATACACAGATACGCAGTATTTT.

This clonotype came up many times. This CDR3 is CASSPGLRNYEQYF. The DNA of the CDR3 is TGTGCCAGCAGCCCCGGACTACGAAACTACGAGCAGTACTTC. The genes are TRBV7-6 and TRBJ2-7; possibly TRBD2 for D (6 bases). Deletions cut 5 bases from V and 3 bases from J, with 14 bases between. Germline CDR1 and CDR2: SGHVS and FNYEAQ. CDR3 length: 14 amino acids.